The rows below give T cell receptor beta chains drawn from one sample of a study of a mutant IDH1 vaccine in newly diagnosed glioma. Sequencing was performed with immunoSEQ multiplex PCR; in TCRdb, only in-frame clones are kept and a portion is missing. Here the sample spans about 82,000 clones, 65% to 90% being singletons. These TCRs are of unknown antigen specificity. The input for sequencing was PBMCs, taken from a glioma patient whose treatment included an IDH1 peptide vaccine. These receptors originate from a man aged 30 to 39 with glioma. Some clones in this sample may be carry-over from other donors' samples. CDR3s include the opening cysteine and the closing phenylalanine or tryptophan. Rows give clone size only sometimes, using once, few, many, or a class for an expanded clone.

clone size: NA; V gene: TRBV2; CDR3 protein: CASSTPEVAGDETQYF
clone size: NA; V gene: TRBV10-3; CDR3 protein: CAISVGSGGYEQYF
clone size: NA; V gene: TRBV19; CDR3 protein: CASTQQDNYGYTF
clone size: NA; V gene: TRBV6-5; CDR3 protein: CASRPRAYREAFF
clone size: NA; V gene: TRBV4-3; CDR3 protein: CASSQEYSIGGYTF
clone size: NA; V gene: TRBV4-3; CDR3 protein: CASGASYEQYF
clone size: NA; V gene: TRBV28; CDR3 protein: CASSPSPGLSSYEQYF
clone size: once; V gene: TRBV19; CDR3 protein: CASSLRQGQETQYF
clone size: NA; V gene: TRBV28; CDR3 protein: CASSFGGLYEQYF
clone size: NA; V gene: TRBV28; CDR3 protein: CASSLSGTSGRNEQFF
clone size: NA; V gene: TRBV18; CDR3 protein: CASSPNEGLNTEAFF
clone size: once; V gene: TRBV5-5; CDR3 protein: CASSLSRGTYEQYF
clone size: few; V gene: TRBV19; CDR3 protein: CATGIEKLFF
clone size: once; V gene: TRBV18; CDR3 protein: CASSQQGPRNEKLFF
clone size: NA; V gene: TRBV30; CDR3 protein: CAWNGGRLDYEQYF
clone size: NA; V gene: TRBV19; CDR3 protein: CASSIAGSDYGYTF
clone size: NA; V gene: TRBV7-9; CDR3 protein: CASSLGLYNEQFF
clone size: NA; V gene: TRBV28; CDR3 protein: CASRRSSYEQYF
clone size: NA; V gene: TRBV5-1; CDR3 protein: CASSSWDRSYEQYF
clone size: NA; V gene: TRBV11-2; CDR3 protein: CASSPDSSYEQYF
clone size: few; V gene: TRBV7-2; CDR3 protein: CASSLQGSSNQPQHF
clone size: NA; V gene: TRBV6-5; CDR3 protein: CASTRTSVGNEQFF
clone size: NA; V gene: TRBV6-5; CDR3 protein: CASSYDGPPYGYTF
clone size: NA; V gene: TRBV29-1; CDR3 protein: CSVLGGGQFYEQYF
clone size: once; V gene: TRBV11-2; CDR3 protein: CASSQLAGGRDTQYF
clone size: NA; V gene: TRBV4-2; CDR3 protein: CASSLPGDYNEQFF
clone size: NA; V gene: TRBV2; CDR3 protein: CASSESPPGGIIDEQFF
clone size: NA; V gene: TRBV2; CDR3 protein: CASCRENTEAFF
clone size: NA; V gene: TRBV4-3; CDR3 protein: CASSQDHSSQETQYF
clone size: NA; V gene: TRBV7-3; CDR3 protein: CASSDRVLGAQYF
clone size: NA; V gene: TRBV4-2; CDR3 protein: CASSQDYTDYGYTF
clone size: NA; V gene: TRBV7-9; CDR3 protein: CASSRLGTGVTDTQYF
clone size: once; V gene: TRBV13; CDR3 protein: CASSSGVRVGVYEQYF
clone size: NA; V gene: TRBV5-1; CDR3 protein: CASSLDIGNTGELFF
clone size: NA; V gene: TRBV9; CDR3 protein: CASSVVRGEADTQYF
clone size: NA; V gene: TRBV5-4; CDR3 protein: CASTRGGQGGNIQYF
clone size: NA; V gene: TRBV7-2; CDR3 protein: CASSLVGAGRTGGYGYTF
clone size: NA; V gene: TRBV5-1; CDR3 protein: CASSPLGVALYTEAFF
clone size: NA; V gene: TRBV5-1; CDR3 protein: CASGVGTDTEAFF
clone size: NA; V gene: TRBV15; CDR3 protein: CATSRRIGQGGETQYF
clone size: NA; V gene: TRBV15; CDR3 protein: CATSGTGTSGYSTSYEQYF
clone size: NA; V gene: TRBV10-3; CDR3 protein: CAIMEAGEGETQYF
clone size: NA; V gene: TRBV7-9; CDR3 protein: CASAWGGTDTQYF
clone size: few; V gene: TRBV5-1; CDR3 protein: CASSLGQGQGQETQYF
clone size: NA; V gene: TRBV6-5; CDR3 protein: CASSPNGANQPQHF
clone size: NA; V gene: TRBV10-3; CDR3 protein: CAIGGGSSQPQHF
clone size: NA; V gene: TRBV5-4; CDR3 protein: CASSLRQGAFLGGEQFF
clone size: NA; V gene: TRBV18; CDR3 protein: CASSSSAGENLNEQFF
clone size: NA; V gene: TRBV5-1; CDR3 protein: CASSLAHGGWSTDTQYF
clone size: NA; V gene: TRBV1; CDR3 protein: CTSSQDGRVQPQHF
clone size: NA; V gene: TRBV5-1; CDR3 protein: CASSADATNEKLFF
clone size: once; V gene: TRBV9; CDR3 protein: CASSLGSVVDTQYF
clone size: once; V gene: TRBV5-8; CDR3 protein: CASSPWDREGGYTF
clone size: NA; V gene: TRBV30; CDR3 protein: CAWSGAAGVSGEQFF
clone size: NA; V gene: TRBV27; CDR3 protein: CASSLSAGMWNTEAFF